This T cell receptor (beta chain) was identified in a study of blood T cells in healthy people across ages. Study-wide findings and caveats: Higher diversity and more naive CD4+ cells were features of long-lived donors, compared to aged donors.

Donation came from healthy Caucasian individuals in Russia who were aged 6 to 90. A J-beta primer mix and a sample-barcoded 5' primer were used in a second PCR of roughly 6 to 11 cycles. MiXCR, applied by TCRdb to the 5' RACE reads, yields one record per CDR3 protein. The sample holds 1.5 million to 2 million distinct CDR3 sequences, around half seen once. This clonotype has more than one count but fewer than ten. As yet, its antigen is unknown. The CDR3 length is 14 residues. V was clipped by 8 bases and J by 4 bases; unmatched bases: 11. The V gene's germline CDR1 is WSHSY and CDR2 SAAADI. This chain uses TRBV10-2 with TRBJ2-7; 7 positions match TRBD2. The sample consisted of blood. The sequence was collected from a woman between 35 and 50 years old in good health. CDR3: CASGGRGRIYEQYF. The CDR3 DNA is TGCGCCAGCGGGGGGAGGGGACGGATTTACGAGCAGTACTTC.